The rows below give T cell receptor beta chains drawn from one sample of a study of shared clonotypes between healthy human individuals. Data came from immunoSEQ multiplex PCR; TCRdb stores just in-frame clones and leaves some out. There are more than 2 million clones in the sample; 85% to 95% occur only once, and 0.13% lies in the top ten. The specimen sequenced was naive CD4+ T cells sorted from blood. The origin of the receptors is a man between 18 and 29 years old in good health. CDR3s include the opening cysteine and the closing phenylalanine or tryptophan. Fields, in order: J gene, clone size, D gene, V gene, CDR3 protein, CDR3 DNA. D genes are given only for firm matches. Where a row states a size, it is once, few, many or the class of an expanded clone; other rows omit it.

j_gene: TRBJ2-7
abundance: -
d_gene: TRBD1
v_gene: TRBV18
CDR3aa: CASSPGQGFHEQYF
CDR3nt: TGTGCCAGCTCACCTGGACAGGGGTTCCACGAGCAGTACTTC

j_gene: TRBJ1-1
abundance: -
d_gene: -
v_gene: TRBV6-1
CDR3aa: CASSEQGNTEAFF
CDR3nt: TGTGCCAGCAGTGAACAGGGGAACACTGAAGCTTTCTTT

j_gene: TRBJ2-1
abundance: -
d_gene: TRBD2
v_gene: TRBV29-1
CDR3aa: CSVEGAGTSGGNEQFF
CDR3nt: TGCAGCGTTGAGGGAGCCGGGACTAGCGGGGGCAATGAGCAGTTCTTC

j_gene: TRBJ2-7
abundance: -
d_gene: -
v_gene: TRBV6-5
CDR3aa: CASSSVGYEQYF
CDR3nt: TGTGCCAGCAGTTCAGTAGGGTACGAGCAGTACTTC

j_gene: TRBJ2-4
abundance: -
d_gene: TRBD2
v_gene: TRBV5-1
CDR3aa: CASSSPPGTSGSGAKNIQYF
CDR3nt: TGCGCCAGCAGCTCACCACCTGGGACTAGCGGGAGCGGGGCCAAAAACATTCAGTACTTC

j_gene: TRBJ1-4
abundance: once
d_gene: -
v_gene: TRBV6-6
CDR3aa: CASTTKGGKEKLFF
CDR3nt: TGTGCCAGCACCACCAAAGGGGGAAAGGAAAAACTGTTTTTT

j_gene: TRBJ1-2
abundance: -
d_gene: TRBD1
v_gene: TRBV27
CDR3aa: CASSLSMVEGASVDGYTF
CDR3nt: TGTGCCAGCAGTTTATCGATGGTGGAGGGGGCGTCAGTAGATGGCTACACCTTC

j_gene: TRBJ1-6
abundance: -
d_gene: TRBD1
v_gene: TRBV28
CDR3aa: CASSYGDRGNSPLHF
CDR3nt: TGTGCCAGCAGTTATGGGGACAGGGGGAATTCACCCCTCCACTTT

j_gene: TRBJ1-5
abundance: -
d_gene: -
v_gene: TRBV10-1
CDR3aa: CASSVGGNQPQHF
CDR3nt: TGCGCCAGCAGTGTTGGAGGTAATCAGCCCCAGCATTTT

j_gene: TRBJ1-6
abundance: -
d_gene: -
v_gene: TRBV6-1
CDR3aa: CASSEQGFNSPLHF
CDR3nt: TGTGCCAGCAGTGAACAGGGTTTTAATTCACCCCTCCACTTT

j_gene: TRBJ1-2
abundance: -
d_gene: TRBD1
v_gene: TRBV28
CDR3aa: CASSLPDRGGYGYTF
CDR3nt: TGTGCCAGCAGTTTACCCGACAGGGGAGGATATGGCTACACCTTC

j_gene: TRBJ2-7
abundance: -
d_gene: -
v_gene: TRBV18
CDR3aa: CASSPPGLSYEQYF
CDR3nt: TGTGCCAGCTCACCGCCGGGGCTCTCCTACGAGCAGTACTTC

j_gene: TRBJ2-3
abundance: -
d_gene: -
v_gene: TRBV9
CDR3aa: CASSVDRVGDTQYF
CDR3nt: TGTGCCAGCAGCGTAGACAGGGTCGGGGATACGCAGTATTTT

j_gene: TRBJ2-1
abundance: -
d_gene: TRBD2
v_gene: TRBV18
CDR3aa: CASSPMGGEQFF
CDR3nt: TGTGCCAGCTCACCGATGGGGGGGGAGCAGTTCTTC

j_gene: TRBJ1-3
abundance: -
d_gene: TRBD1
v_gene: TRBV6-1
CDR3aa: CASIRQGGGNTIYF
CDR3nt: TGTGCCAGCATTCGACAGGGGGGCGGAAACACCATATATTTT

j_gene: TRBJ1-1
abundance: -
d_gene: -
v_gene: TRBV7-9
CDR3aa: CASSLVAVVMNTEAFF
CDR3nt: TGTGCCAGCAGCTTAGTAGCGGTAGTAATGAACACTGAAGCTTTCTTT

j_gene: TRBJ2-1
abundance: -
d_gene: -
v_gene: TRBV29-1
CDR3aa: CSVDRQAGNEQFF
CDR3nt: TGCAGCGTTGATCGGCAGGCGGGCAATGAGCAGTTCTTC

j_gene: TRBJ1-4
abundance: -
d_gene: -
v_gene: TRBV27
CDR3aa: CASSLRSGTIEKLFF
CDR3nt: TGTGCCAGCAGTTTAAGGAGCGGGACAATAGAAAAACTGTTTTTT

j_gene: TRBJ2-2
abundance: -
d_gene: TRBD1
v_gene: TRBV5-1
CDR3aa: CASSLLAGGVSNTGELFF
CDR3nt: TGCGCCAGCAGCTTGTTGGCAGGGGGCGTTTCGAACACCGGGGAGCTGTTTTTT

j_gene: TRBJ1-2
abundance: -
d_gene: -
v_gene: TRBV5-6
CDR3aa: CASSLDRATYGYTF
CDR3nt: TGTGCCAGCAGCTTAGACCGTGCGACCTATGGCTACACCTTC

j_gene: TRBJ1-2
abundance: -
d_gene: -
v_gene: TRBV10-3
CDR3aa: CAISEVGTTDGYTF
CDR3nt: TGTGCCATCAGTGAGGTGGGGACGACGGATGGCTACACCTTC

j_gene: TRBJ1-1
abundance: -
d_gene: TRBD1
v_gene: TRBV7-2
CDR3aa: CASSGPGQGKTEAFF
CDR3nt: TGTGCCAGCAGCGGACCGGGACAGGGGAAAACTGAAGCTTTCTTT

j_gene: TRBJ1-1
abundance: -
d_gene: -
v_gene: TRBV7-9
CDR3aa: CASSLVEVTEAFF
CDR3nt: TGTGCCAGCAGCTTAGTAGAGGTAACTGAAGCTTTCTTT

j_gene: TRBJ2-7
abundance: -
d_gene: -
v_gene: TRBV7-9
CDR3aa: CASSYSASYEQYF
CDR3nt: TGTGCCAGCAGCTACAGCGCCTCCTACGAGCAGTACTTC

j_gene: TRBJ1-5
abundance: once
d_gene: -
v_gene: TRBV1
CDR3aa: CTSSQDRTGWNQPQHF
CDR3nt: TGCACCAGCAGCCAAGATAGGACAGGGTGGAATCAGCCCCAGCATTTT

j_gene: TRBJ2-7
abundance: -
d_gene: TRBD1
v_gene: TRBV5-1
CDR3aa: CASSQDRASSYEQYF
CDR3nt: TGCGCCAGCAGTCAAGACAGGGCAAGCTCCTACGAGCAGTACTTC

j_gene: TRBJ2-7
abundance: -
d_gene: TRBD1
v_gene: TRBV18
CDR3aa: CASSPLGPGQGFYEQYF
CDR3nt: TGTGCCAGCTCCCCCCTGGGACCGGGACAGGGGTTCTACGAGCAGTACTTC

j_gene: TRBJ2-7
abundance: -
d_gene: -
v_gene: TRBV7-2
CDR3aa: CASSLRVAYEQYF
CDR3nt: TGTGCCAGCAGCTTAAGAGTCGCCTACGAGCAGTACTTC

j_gene: TRBJ1-4
abundance: -
d_gene: -
v_gene: TRBV30
CDR3aa: CAWSRDSGEKLFF
CDR3nt: TGTGCCTGGAGTCGAGATTCCGGGGAAAAACTGTTTTTT

j_gene: TRBJ1-1
abundance: -
d_gene: -
v_gene: TRBV28
CDR3aa: CASLVASMNTEAFF
CDR3nt: TGTGCCAGCTTGGTGGCGTCCATGAACACTGAAGCTTTCTTT

j_gene: TRBJ2-2
abundance: -
d_gene: -
v_gene: TRBV28
CDR3aa: CASRSRAANTGELFF
CDR3nt: TGTGCCAGCAGATCTCGGGCAGCGAACACCGGGGAGCTGTTTTTT

j_gene: TRBJ1-2
abundance: -
d_gene: TRBD1
v_gene: TRBV25-1
CDR3aa: CASSAHGQGADGYTF
CDR3nt: TGTGCCAGCAGTGCCCACGGACAGGGGGCTGACGGCTACACCTTC

j_gene: TRBJ2-7
abundance: -
d_gene: -
v_gene: TRBV10-1
CDR3aa: CASSDGGHLYEQYF
CDR3nt: TGCGCCAGCAGTGACGGTGGACACCTCTACGAGCAGTACTTC

j_gene: TRBJ1-3
abundance: -
d_gene: TRBD1
v_gene: TRBV30
CDR3aa: CAWRDRGTSGNTIYF
CDR3nt: TGTGCCTGGCGCGACAGGGGCACCTCTGGAAACACCATATATTTT

j_gene: TRBJ2-1
abundance: -
d_gene: TRBD2
v_gene: TRBV5-5
CDR3aa: CASSWGLAGGPANEQFF
CDR3nt: TGTGCCAGCAGCTGGGGACTAGCGGGAGGGCCGGCCAATGAGCAGTTCTTC

j_gene: TRBJ2-3
abundance: -
d_gene: TRBD1
v_gene: TRBV28
CDR3aa: CASSFTGTGADTQYF
CDR3nt: TGTGCCAGCAGTTTCACCGGGACAGGGGCAGATACGCAGTATTTT

j_gene: TRBJ2-3
abundance: -
d_gene: TRBD2
v_gene: TRBV30
CDR3aa: CAWSPGGPGEDTQYF
CDR3nt: TGTGCCTGGAGCCCGGGGGGGCCGGGAGAAGATACGCAGTATTTT

j_gene: TRBJ2-3
abundance: -
d_gene: -
v_gene: TRBV6-1
CDR3aa: CAIKRPGSRDTQYF
CDR3nt: TGTGCCATCAAGCGGCCAGGGAGCAGAGATACGCAGTATTTT

j_gene: TRBJ2-7
abundance: -
d_gene: TRBD1
v_gene: TRBV11-2
CDR3aa: CASRRSTGAVYEQYF
CDR3nt: TGTGCCAGCAGACGTTCCACAGGGGCGGTATACGAGCAGTACTTC

j_gene: TRBJ1-6
abundance: -
d_gene: TRBD1
v_gene: TRBV28
CDR3aa: CASVRTGQGNSPLHF
CDR3nt: TGTGCCAGCGTGAGAACCGGACAGGGAAATTCACCCCTCCACTTT

j_gene: TRBJ1-1
abundance: -
d_gene: -
v_gene: TRBV9
CDR3aa: CASSFFDSGRGTEAFF
CDR3nt: TGTGCCAGCAGCTTCTTCGACAGTGGGAGGGGCACTGAAGCTTTCTTT

j_gene: TRBJ2-7
abundance: -
d_gene: -
v_gene: TRBV27
CDR3aa: CASRLLGEQYF
CDR3nt: TGTGCCAGCCGCCTTTTGGGGGAGCAGTACTTC

j_gene: TRBJ2-7
abundance: -
d_gene: TRBD1
v_gene: TRBV2
CDR3aa: CASRRTGAYEQYF
CDR3nt: TGTGCCAGCCGACGGACAGGGGCCTACGAGCAGTACTTC

j_gene: TRBJ2-5
abundance: -
d_gene: -
v_gene: TRBV10-1
CDR3aa: CASSPGLRETQYF
CDR3nt: TGCGCCAGCAGCCCGGGCCTACGGGAGACCCAGTACTTC

j_gene: TRBJ1-2
abundance: -
d_gene: -
v_gene: TRBV30
CDR3aa: CAWSADLYGYTF
CDR3nt: TGTGCCTGGAGTGCCGACCTCTATGGCTACACCTTC

j_gene: TRBJ2-6
abundance: -
d_gene: -
v_gene: TRBV6-5
CDR3aa: CASSYSRGDGANVLTF
CDR3nt: TGTGCCAGCAGTTACTCGAGGGGCGACGGGGCCAACGTCCTGACTTTC

j_gene: TRBJ2-3
abundance: -
d_gene: -
v_gene: TRBV30
CDR3aa: CAWSKGGSTDTQYF
CDR3nt: TGTGCCTGGAGTAAAGGGGGATCAACAGATACGCAGTATTTT

j_gene: TRBJ2-3
abundance: -
d_gene: TRBD1
v_gene: TRBV14
CDR3aa: CASSQDRGQADTQYF
CDR3nt: TGTGCCAGCAGCCAAGACAGGGGGCAAGCAGATACGCAGTATTTT

j_gene: TRBJ1-2
abundance: -
d_gene: -
v_gene: TRBV30
CDR3aa: CAWGRNYGYTF
CDR3nt: TGTGCCTGGGGACGGAACTATGGCTACACCTTC

j_gene: TRBJ2-5
abundance: -
d_gene: TRBD1
v_gene: TRBV9
CDR3aa: CASSVDNRGVETQYF
CDR3nt: TGTGCCAGCAGCGTAGATAACAGGGGAGTAGAGACCCAGTACTTC

j_gene: TRBJ1-1
abundance: -
d_gene: -
v_gene: TRBV19
CDR3aa: CASRPGHLNTEAFF
CDR3nt: TGTGCCAGTAGACCGGGACATTTGAACACTGAAGCTTTCTTT